This TCR beta chain was sequenced during a study of monozygotic twins with inflammatory bowel disease. Every TCR library drew on approximately 3.5 ug of total RNA. TCRdb re-called the 5' RACE reads and catalogs CDR3 proteins one per entry, DNA excluded. This sample's table reports 190,000 or so distinct CDR3 sequences. Concerning this clonotype: Its specificity is unknown.

General observations from the study: Among twins, concordant and discordant pairs did not differ in repertoire similarity, possibly from limited power. Other individuals had fewer clonotypes in common with IBD patients than with healthy twins, especially with disease activity. By inverse Simpson index, TCRbeta diversity was lower in IBD patients than in healthy co-twins.

Specimen: blood. The TCR was taken from a human donor with ulcerative colitis or Crohn's disease, or a healthy co-twin of an affected twin (not recorded which).

CDR3 sequence reads: CSVARLTGTTEQYF. The chain carries TRBV29-1 and TRBJ2-7; absent DNA, TCRdb's TRBD1 call cannot be checked. The CDR3 length is 14 residues. Per the germline V gene, CDR1 is SQVTM and CDR2 is ANQGSEA.